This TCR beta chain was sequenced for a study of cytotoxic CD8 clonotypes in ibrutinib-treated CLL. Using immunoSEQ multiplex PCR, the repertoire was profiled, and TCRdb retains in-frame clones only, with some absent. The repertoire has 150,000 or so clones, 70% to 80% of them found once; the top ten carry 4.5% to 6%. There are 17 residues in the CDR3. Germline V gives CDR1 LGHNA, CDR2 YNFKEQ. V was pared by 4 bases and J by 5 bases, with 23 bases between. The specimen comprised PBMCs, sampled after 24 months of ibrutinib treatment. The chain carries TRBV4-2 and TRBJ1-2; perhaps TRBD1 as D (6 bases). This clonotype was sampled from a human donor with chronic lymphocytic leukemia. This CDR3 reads CASSLTGGVQGTYGYTF. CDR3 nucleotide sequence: TGTGCCAGCAGCCTCACCGGGGGCGTACAAGGGACGTATGGCTACACCTTC.